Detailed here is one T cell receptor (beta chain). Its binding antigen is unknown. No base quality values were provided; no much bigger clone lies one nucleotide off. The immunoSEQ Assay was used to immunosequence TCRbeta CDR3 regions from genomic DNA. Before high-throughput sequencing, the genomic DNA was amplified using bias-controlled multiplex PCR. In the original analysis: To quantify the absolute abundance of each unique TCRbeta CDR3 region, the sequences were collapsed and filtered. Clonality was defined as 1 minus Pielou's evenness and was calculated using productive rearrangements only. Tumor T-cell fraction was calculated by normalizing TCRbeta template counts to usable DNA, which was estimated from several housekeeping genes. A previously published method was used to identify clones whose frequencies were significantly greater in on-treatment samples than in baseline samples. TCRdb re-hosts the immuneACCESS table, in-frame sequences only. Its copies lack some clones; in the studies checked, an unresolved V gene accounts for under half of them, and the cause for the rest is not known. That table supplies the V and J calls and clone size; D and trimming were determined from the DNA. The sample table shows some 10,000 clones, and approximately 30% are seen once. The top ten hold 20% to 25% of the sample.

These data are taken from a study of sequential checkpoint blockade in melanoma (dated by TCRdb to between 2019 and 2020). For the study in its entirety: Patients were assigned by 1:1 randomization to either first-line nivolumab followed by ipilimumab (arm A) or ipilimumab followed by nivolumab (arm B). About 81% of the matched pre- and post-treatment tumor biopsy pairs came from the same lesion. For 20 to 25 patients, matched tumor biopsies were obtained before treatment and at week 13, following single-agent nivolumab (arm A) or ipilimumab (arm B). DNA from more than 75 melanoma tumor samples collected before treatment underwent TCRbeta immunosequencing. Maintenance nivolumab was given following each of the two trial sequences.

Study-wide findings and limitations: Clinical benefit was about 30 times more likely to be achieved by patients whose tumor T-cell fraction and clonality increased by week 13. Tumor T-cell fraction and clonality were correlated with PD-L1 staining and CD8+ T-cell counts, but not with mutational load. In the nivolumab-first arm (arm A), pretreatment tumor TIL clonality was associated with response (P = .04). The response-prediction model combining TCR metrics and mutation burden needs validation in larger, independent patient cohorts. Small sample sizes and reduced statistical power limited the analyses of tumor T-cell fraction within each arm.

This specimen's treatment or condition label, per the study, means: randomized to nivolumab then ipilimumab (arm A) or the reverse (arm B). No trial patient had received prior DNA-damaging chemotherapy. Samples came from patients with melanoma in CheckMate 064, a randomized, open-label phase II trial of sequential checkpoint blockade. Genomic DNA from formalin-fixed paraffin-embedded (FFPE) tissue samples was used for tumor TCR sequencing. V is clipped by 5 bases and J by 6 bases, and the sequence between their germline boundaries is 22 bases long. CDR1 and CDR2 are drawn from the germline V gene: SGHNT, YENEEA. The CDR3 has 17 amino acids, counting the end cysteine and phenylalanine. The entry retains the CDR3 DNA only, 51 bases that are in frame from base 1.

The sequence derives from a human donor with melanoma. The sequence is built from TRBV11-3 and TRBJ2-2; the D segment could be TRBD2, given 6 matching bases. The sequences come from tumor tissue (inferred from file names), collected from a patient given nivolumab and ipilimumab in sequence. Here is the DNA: TGTGCCAGCAGCCCGCAAACTAGCCTTCTTTATTCCGGGGAGCTGTTTTTT. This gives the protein CASSPQTSLLYSGELFF.